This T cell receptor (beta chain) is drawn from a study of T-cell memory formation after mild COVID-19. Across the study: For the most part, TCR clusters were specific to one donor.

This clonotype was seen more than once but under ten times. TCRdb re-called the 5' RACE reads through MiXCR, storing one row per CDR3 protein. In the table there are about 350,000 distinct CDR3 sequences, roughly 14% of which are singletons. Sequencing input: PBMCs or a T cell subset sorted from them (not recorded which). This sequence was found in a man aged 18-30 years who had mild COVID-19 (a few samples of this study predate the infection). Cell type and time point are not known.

The CDR3 DNA follows: TGTGCCAGCAGCCATCAGGGGGAAGGGGCTTTCTTT. Amino acid sequence: CASSHQGEGAFF. This sequence joins TRBV3-1 and TRBJ1-1, with TRBD1 matching over 7 bases. Germline CDR1 and CDR2: LGHDT and YNNKEL (reference sequence). The V gene end was trimmed by 3 bases and the J gene end by 11 bases; junction bases not matched to a gene: 6. The CDR3 covers 12 residues.